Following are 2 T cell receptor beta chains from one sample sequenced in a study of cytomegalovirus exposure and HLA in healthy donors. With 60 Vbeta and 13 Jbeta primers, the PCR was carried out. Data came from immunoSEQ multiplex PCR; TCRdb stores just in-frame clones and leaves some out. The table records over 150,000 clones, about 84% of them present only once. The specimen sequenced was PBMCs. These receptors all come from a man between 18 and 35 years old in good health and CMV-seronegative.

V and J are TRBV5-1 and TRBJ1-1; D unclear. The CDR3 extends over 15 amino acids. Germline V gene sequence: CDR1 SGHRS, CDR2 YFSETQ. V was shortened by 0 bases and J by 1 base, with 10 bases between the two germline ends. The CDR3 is CASSLGPQENTEAFF. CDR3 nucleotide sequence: TGCGCCAGCAGCTTGGGACCGCAGGAGAACACTGAAGCTTTCTTT.

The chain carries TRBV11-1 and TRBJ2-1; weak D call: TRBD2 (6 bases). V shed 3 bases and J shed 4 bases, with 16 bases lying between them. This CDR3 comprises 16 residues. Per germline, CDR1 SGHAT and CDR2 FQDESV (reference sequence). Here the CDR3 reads CASSFSGIAAYNEQFF. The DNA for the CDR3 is TGTGCCAGCAGCTTTAGCGGTATAGCGGCTTACAATGAGCAGTTCTTC. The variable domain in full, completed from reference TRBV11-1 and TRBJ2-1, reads EAEVAQSPRYKITEKSQAVAFWCDPISGHATLYWYRQILGQGPELLVQFQDESVVDDSQLPKDRFSAERLKGVDSTLKIQPAELGDSAMYLCASSFSGIAAYNEQFFGPGTRLTVL.